Listed here are 23 T cell receptor beta chains from one sample, sequenced in a study of shared clonotypes between healthy human individuals. Measured with immunoSEQ multiplex PCR; TCRdb has only the in-frame clones, and not every one. The top ten hold more than 1.5% of the sample, which has nearly 750,000 clones, 72% seen once. Sequencing was carried out using memory CD4+ T cells sorted from blood. The subset: CD45RA-negative fraction. The receptors originated from a woman aged 25-40 years in good health.

J is TRBJ2-3 and V is TRBV28; 7 bases match TRBD2. The germline CDR1 and CDR2 sequences are MDHEN and SYDVKM. After removal of 1 base from V and 0 bases from J, the junction contained 4 bases not matched to a gene. This CDR3 comprises 16 residues. CDR3 sequence reads: CASSLSRSGSTDTQYF. The CDR3 DNA reads TGTGCCAGCAGTTTATCCCGTAGCGGGAGCACAGATACGCAGTATTTT.

V and J are TRBV7-9 and TRBJ1-1; 8 bases are shared with TRBD1. Losses at the gene ends were 11 bases for V and 3 bases for J; bases not matched to a gene: 11. The germline CDR1 and CDR2 sequences are SEHNR and FQNEAQ (reference sequence). This CDR3 spans 14 amino acids. The CDR3 sequence is CAGGEDRDDTEAFF. The CDR3 DNA reads TGTGCCGGGGGGGAGGACAGGGACGACACTGAAGCTTTCTTT. Full variable domain (remainder filled in from reference TRBV7-9 and TRBJ1-1): DTGVSQNPRHKITKRGQNVTFRCDPISEHNRLYWYRQTLGQGPEFLTYFQNEAQLEKSRLLSDRFSAERPKGSFSTLEIQRTEQGDSAMYLCAGGEDRDDTEAFFGQGTRLTVV.

This clone showed up many times. This rearrangement joins TRBV5-1 to TRBJ2-7, with TRBD2 as a possible D gene (5 bases). The CDR3 loop spans 15 amino acids. Germline V gene sequence: CDR1 SGHRS, CDR2 YFSETQ. V dropped 0 bases and J dropped 4 bases, with 14 bases sitting between them. CDR3: CASSLVTSRGYEQYF. In DNA form, the CDR3 reads TGCGCCAGCAGCTTGGTAACGAGTCGGGGATACGAGCAGTACTTC.

This clone was seen a few times. The chain is built from TRBV6-1 and TRBJ2-7; D gene ambiguous. Trimming took off 5 bases at V and 5 bases at J, with 7 bases between the two ends. Looked up from germline, CDR1 is MNHNS and CDR2 is SASEGT. This CDR3 has 11 amino acids. The CDR3 DNA is TGTGCCAGCAGTCTTTTCGACGAGCAGTACTTC. This sequence encodes CASSLFDEQYF.

The chain couples TRBV19 to TRBJ2-2, with TRBD2 matching 9 bases. In germline, CDR1 is LNHDA, CDR2 SQIVND (reference sequence). CDR3 length equals 17 residues. With 5 bases clipped from V and 4 bases from J, the junction kept 11 bases outside the gene matches. CDR3 sequence: CASSGYSGRKRTGELFF. The CDR3 coding sequence is TGTGCCAGTAGTGGATATAGCGGGAGAAAGCGCACCGGGGAGCTGTTTTTT.

The chain links TRBV5-4 to TRBJ2-1; the D is unclear. V dropped 4 bases and J dropped 10 bases, with 15 bases sitting between them. The CDR3 runs 13 residues. In germline, CDR1 is SGHNT, CDR2 YYREEE (reference sequence). CDR3 loop: CASSRLAAPEQFF. DNA for the CDR3: TGTGCCAGCAGCCGACTTGCGGCTCCGGAGCAGTTCTTC.

The gene calls are TRBV2 and TRBJ1-5, with 9 bases that match TRBD1. The germline gives CDR1 SNHLY, CDR2 FYNNEI. The V gene end was trimmed by 4 bases and the J gene end by 6 bases; junction bases not matched to a gene: 4. The CDR3 loop spans 14 amino acids. The CDR3 bases are TGTGCCAGCAGTGCCGGGACAGGGACTCAGCCCCAGCATTTT. This codes for CASSAGTGTQPQHF.

This chain joins TRBV5-1 and TRBJ1-5, with a weak D call TRBD1 (6 bases). Trimming stripped 4 bases from V and 2 bases from J, with 16 bases between. CDR1 SGHRS and CDR2 YFSETQ come from the germline V gene. The CDR3 is made up of 16 amino acids. In DNA, the CDR3 is TGCGCCAGCAGCCTAGGTGGGGGGGGCCGCAATCAGCCCCAGCATTTT. Translating it yields CASSLGGGGRNQPQHF.

The J gene is TRBJ2-7, the V gene TRBV7-6; D not certain. Per germline, CDR1 SGHVS and CDR2 FNYEAQ. With 4 bases removed from V and 0 bases from J, the gap between germline ends came to 4 bases. The CDR3 length is 12 residues. CDR3 coding DNA: TGTGCCAGCAGCTCAACCTCCTACGAGCAGTACTTC. Protein: CASSSTSYEQYF.

The V gene is TRBV6-1, the J gene TRBJ1-5; 8 bases map to TRBD1. CDR1 MNHNS and CDR2 SASEGT come from the germline V gene. The CDR3 length is 15 residues. Trimming cost V 4 bases and J 6 bases; bases outside gene matches: 8. CDR3 amino acids: CASSGGQAVGQPQHF. CDR3 DNA sequence: TGTGCCAGCAGTGGGGGACAGGCGGTAGGTCAGCCCCAGCATTTT.

The chain employs TRBV5-1 and TRBJ1-1; 8 bases map to TRBD1. The CDR3 runs 15 residues. The germline V gene encodes CDR1 SGHRS and CDR2 YFSETQ. Unmatched junction bases numbered 7, after V lost 4 bases and J lost 2 bases. CDR3 coding DNA: TGCGCCAGCAGCCCAGGGACAGGCATCAACACTGAAGCTTTCTTT. Its translation: CASSPGTGINTEAFF.

This clone turned up a few times. This sequence joins TRBV10-3 and TRBJ2-1; 7 nucleotides line up with TRBD2. Germline lookup yields CDR1 ENHRY and CDR2 SYGVKD. There are 14 residues in the CDR3. The J segment lost 5 bases and the V segment lost 7 bases, leaving 8 bases of the junction unmatched. The CDR3 DNA reads TGTGCCATCAAGGCGGGGGTCTTCGACAATGAGCAGTTCTTC. This codes for CAIKAGVFDNEQFF.

The gene calls are TRBV7-2 and TRBJ2-2; D ambiguous. Germline lookup yields CDR1 SGHTA and CDR2 FQGNSA. The V end was cut by 2 bases, the J end by 9 bases, with 10 bases between. CDR3 length equals 13 residues. The CDR3, as DNA: TGTGCCAGCAGCTTATATTTATACCGGGAGCTGTTTTTT. It yields the protein CASSLYLYRELFF.

This chain links TRBV18 with TRBJ2-2; the match to TRBD1 covers 7 bases. Germline CDR1 and CDR2: KGHSH and LQKENI. The CDR3 sequence is 16 residues long. With 3 bases clipped from V and 1 base from J, the junction kept 5 bases outside the gene matches. CDR3 loop: CASSPKTGMNTGELFF. CDR3 coding DNA: TGTGCCAGCTCACCTAAGACAGGGATGAACACCGGGGAGCTGTTTTTT.

The chain recombines TRBV27 with TRBJ1-5; tentative D call: TRBD1 (6 bases). Germline CDR1 MNHEY, CDR2 SMNVEV (reference sequence). V dropped 5 bases and J dropped 7 bases, with 12 bases sitting between them. The CDR3 covers 13 residues. The CDR3 sequence is CASSPRRGQPQHF. The DNA for the CDR3 is TGTGCCAGCAGTCCCCGTAGGGGGCAGCCCCAGCATTTT.

This clone was counted a few times. The chain uses TRBV2 and TRBJ2-3; D unclear. The CDR3 consists of 13 residues. The germline CDR1 and CDR2 sequences are SNHLY and FYNNEI. Trimming removed 4 bases from V and 5 bases from J, with 10 bases in between. For the CDR3, the DNA is TGTGCCAGCAGTGGCCAACTCATAGATACGCAGTATTTT. Its translation: CASSGQLIDTQYF.

The rearrangement uses TRBV9 and TRBJ2-5; a possible D gene is TRBD2 (6 bases). V gave up 0 bases and J gave up 5 bases, with 23 bases separating them. The germline gives CDR1 SGDLS, CDR2 YYNGEE. This CDR3 is built from 18 residues. The chain's CDR3 is CASSVGGGLDTIGETQYF. CDR3 DNA sequence: TGTGCCAGCAGCGTAGGAGGAGGGTTGGACACAATTGGGGAGACCCAGTACTTC.

The chain joins TRBV19 to TRBJ2-7; 8 bases agree with TRBD2. J lost 2 bases, V lost 7 bases, and 7 bases had no gene match. CDR3 length: 14 residues. The germline gives CDR1 LNHDA, CDR2 SQIVND (reference sequence). In DNA, the CDR3 is TGTGCCAGTAACGGCGGGAGGCACACCTACGAGCAGTACTTC. This gives the protein CASNGGRHTYEQYF.

The chain carries TRBV5-1 and TRBJ2-1; 9 nucleotides match TRBD2. CDR1 and CDR2 from the germline V gene are SGHRS and YFSETQ. The CDR3 covers 17 residues. V shed 6 bases and J 7 bases; nucleotides not matched to a gene: 17. CDR3 residues: CASNSGRIILLGNEQFF. CDR3 nucleotide sequence: TGCGCCAGCAATAGCGGGAGAATCATACTTCTTGGGAATGAGCAGTTCTTC.

This clone was picked up a small number of times. The chain employs TRBV5-3 and TRBJ1-5; D unclear. TRBV5-3 is an ORF, and what it does is uncertain. This CDR3 is built from 14 residues. V was pared by 1 base and J by 0 bases, with 5 bases between. The CDR3 loop is CARSLPLSNQPQHF. The CDR3 nucleotides read TGTGCCAGAAGCTTGCCCCTTAGCAATCAGCCCCAGCATTTT.

The chain employs TRBV18 and TRBJ1-1, with D tentatively TRBD1 (5 bases). CDR3 length: 12 residues. Per germline, CDR1 KGHSH and CDR2 LQKENI. Trimming removed 3 bases at V and 8 bases at J, with 10 bases between. The CDR3, as DNA: TGTGCCAGCTCACCCTTCCGGGACGAAGCTTTCTTT. Encoded protein: CASSPFRDEAFF.

The J gene is TRBJ2-4, the V gene TRBV4-1; D unresolved. The CDR3 loop spans 15 amino acids. Trimming shortened V by 3 bases and J by 0 bases, and 9 bases separated the two germline ends. The germline gives CDR1 MGHRA, CDR2 YSYEKL. The CDR3 bases are TGCGCCAGCAGCCAGGGTAGACTAGCCAAAAACATTCAGTACTTC. It yields the protein CASSQGRLAKNIQYF.

This clone was recorded many times. This chain joins TRBV25-1 and TRBJ2-5; TRBD2 agrees at 8 bases. The CDR3 spans 16 residues. Looked up from germline, CDR1 is MGHDK and CDR2 is SYGVNS. With V trimmed by 3 bases and J by 5 bases, 11 bases remained unmatched. Here the CDR3 reads CASSDKASGSYETQYF. CDR3 nucleotides: TGTGCCAGCAGTGATAAGGCTAGCGGGTCTTACGAGACCCAGTACTTC.